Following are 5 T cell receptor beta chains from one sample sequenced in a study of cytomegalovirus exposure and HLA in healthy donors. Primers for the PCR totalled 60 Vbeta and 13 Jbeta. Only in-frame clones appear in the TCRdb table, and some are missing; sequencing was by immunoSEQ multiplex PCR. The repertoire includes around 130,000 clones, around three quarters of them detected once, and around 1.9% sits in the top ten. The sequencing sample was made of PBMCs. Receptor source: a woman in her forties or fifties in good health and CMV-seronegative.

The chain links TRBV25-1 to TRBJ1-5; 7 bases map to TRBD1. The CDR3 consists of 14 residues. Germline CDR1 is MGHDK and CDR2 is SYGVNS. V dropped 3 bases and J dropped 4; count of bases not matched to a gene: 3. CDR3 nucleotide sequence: TGTGCCAGCAGTGAGACAGGGAGAAATCAGCCCCAGCATTTT. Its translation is CASSETGRNQPQHF.

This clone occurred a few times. CDR3: CASSLILTTGGNTDTQYF. CDR3 DNA sequence: TGTGCCAGCAGCTTAATTTTGACCACAGGGGGCAACACAGATACGCAGTATTTT. The gene calls are TRBV7-9 and TRBJ2-3, with 9 bases lining up with TRBD1. Germline trimming cut 2 bases from V and 2 bases from J; bases unmatched to any gene: 11. Germline V gene lookup returns CDR1 SEHNR and CDR2 FQNEAQ (reference sequence). The CDR3 contains 18 residues.

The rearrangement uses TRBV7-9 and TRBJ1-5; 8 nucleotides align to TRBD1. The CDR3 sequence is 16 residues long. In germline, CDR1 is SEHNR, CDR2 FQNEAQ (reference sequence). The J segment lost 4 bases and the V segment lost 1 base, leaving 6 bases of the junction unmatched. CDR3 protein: CASSLVGQGANQPQHF. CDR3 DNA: TGTGCCAGCAGCTTAGTGGGGCAGGGGGCTAATCAGCCCCAGCATTTT.

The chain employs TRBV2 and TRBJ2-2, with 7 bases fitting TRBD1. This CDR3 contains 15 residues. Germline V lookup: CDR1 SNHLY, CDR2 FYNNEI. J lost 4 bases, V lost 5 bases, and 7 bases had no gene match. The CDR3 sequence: CASSYRRGSTGELFF. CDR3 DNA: TGTGCCAGCAGTTACCGCAGGGGGAGCACCGGGGAGCTGTTTTTT.

Here the CDR3 reads CASRRTGVNTIYF. DNA for the CDR3: TGTGCCAGTAGGAGGACAGGGGTAAACACCATATATTTT. The chain recombines TRBV19 with TRBJ1-3; 9 nucleotides line up with TRBD1. The germline V gene encodes CDR1 LNHDA and CDR2 SQIVND (reference sequence). The length of the CDR3 is 13 residues. J gave up 6 bases and V 6 bases, and 3 bases lay outside the gene matches.